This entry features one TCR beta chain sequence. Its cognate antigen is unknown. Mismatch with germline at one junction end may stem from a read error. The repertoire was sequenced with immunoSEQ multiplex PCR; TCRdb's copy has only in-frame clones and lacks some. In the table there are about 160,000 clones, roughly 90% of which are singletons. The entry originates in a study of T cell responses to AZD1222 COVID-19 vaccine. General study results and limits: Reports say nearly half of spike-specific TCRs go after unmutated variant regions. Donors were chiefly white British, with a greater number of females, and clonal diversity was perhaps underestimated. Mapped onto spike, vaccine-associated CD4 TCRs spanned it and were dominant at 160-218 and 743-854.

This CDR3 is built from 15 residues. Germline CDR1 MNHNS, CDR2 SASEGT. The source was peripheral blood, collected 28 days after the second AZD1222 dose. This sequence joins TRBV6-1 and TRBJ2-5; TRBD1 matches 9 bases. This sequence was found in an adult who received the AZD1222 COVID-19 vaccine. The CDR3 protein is CASIEQGARLETQYF. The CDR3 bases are TGTGCCAGCATTGAACAGGGGGCTAGGTTAGAGACCCAGTACTTC.